This TCR beta chain comes out of a study of blood T cell repertoires in COVID-19. About the research overall: The analysed material was cDNA or gDNA that came from T cells, B-cell-depleted T cells, or PBMCs.

The germline CDR1 and CDR2 sequences are SEHNR and FQNEAQ (reference sequence). This CDR3 has 18 residues. Trimming took 6 bases from V and 2 from J; bases not matched to a gene: 10. Under the authors' procedure: Reference gene primers were amplified, and this amplification served to estimate nucleated cell counts. Generated by immunoSEQ multiplex PCR, the TCRdb table keeps only in-frame clones and is missing some. D and trimming were read from the DNA, whereas the V and J calls and clone size are those reported in that table. Here the sample spans 110,000 to 150,000 clones, about nine tenths being singletons.

The V call is TRBV7-9, the J call TRBJ2-5; 15 bases agree with TRBD2. This clonotype originated in an elderly woman with acute or convalescent COVID-19. The specimen sequenced was peripheral blood. CDR3 coding DNA: TGTGCCAGCAGTTTGGGACTAGCGGGGGGACTCGCGCAAGAGACCCAGTACTTC. This codes for CASSLGLAGGLAQETQYF.